These 17 T cell receptor beta chains share one sample of origin, sequenced in a study of blood T cell repertoires in COVID-19. Assay used: immunoSEQ multiplex PCR; TCRdb lists only in-frame clones, some missing. The profile shows roughly 400,000 clones, 88% of them singletons. Input material: PBMCs or T cells enriched from blood (not recorded which). These receptors all stem from a woman aged 18-35 years who had been exposed to COVID-19.

This chain links TRBV6-4 with TRBJ1-3; 10 bases map to TRBD1. The CDR3 spans 15 residues. With 6 bases clipped from V and 1 base from J, the junction kept 3 bases outside the gene matches. Germline V CDR1 and CDR2: MRHNA, SNTAGT. CDR3 nucleotide sequence: TGTGCCAGCAGCCCGGGACAGGGGTCTGGAAACACCATATATTTT. Protein sequence: CASSPGQGSGNTIYF.

The gene calls are TRBV4-2 and TRBJ1-1; D is unresolved. The CDR3 extends over 13 amino acids. V lost 1 base, J lost 5 bases, and 8 bases lay in between. The V gene's germline CDR1 is LGHNA and CDR2 YNFKEQ. CDR3 nucleotides: TGTGCCAGCAGCCAAGCCCGGTGGACTGAAGCTTTCTTT. Amino acids: CASSQARWTEAFF.

This rearrangement joins TRBV24-1 to TRBJ2-1; 11 bases match TRBD2. The CDR3 has 20 amino acids. CDR1 and CDR2 (germline): KGHDR, SFDVKD. Trimming cost V 1 base and J 0 bases; bases outside gene matches: 10. CDR3 sequence (DNA): TGTGCCACCAGTGATTTCGGCCTAGCGGGGGGACCAGGCTCCTACAATGAGCAGTTCTTC. Amino acids: CATSDFGLAGGPGSYNEQFF.

CDR3 region: CASSPPWTSGYNEQFF. The CDR3 DNA follows: TGTGCCAGCTCACCCCCCTGGACTAGCGGTTACAATGAGCAGTTCTTC. The chain has TRBV18 and TRBJ2-1; TRBD2 agrees at 10 bases. Trimming cost V 3 bases and J 4 bases; bases outside gene matches: 6. The CDR3 contains 16 residues. Germline assignment: CDR1 KGHSH and CDR2 LQKENI.

Only one count was recorded for this clone. The chain recombines TRBV6-5 with TRBJ2-5; no clear D gene. In germline, CDR1 is MNHEY, CDR2 SVGAGI. There are 13 residues in the CDR3. V dropped 2 bases and J dropped 5 bases, with 9 bases sitting between them. The CDR3 nucleotides read TGTGCCAGCAGTTACGGCTCCCTGGAGACCCAGTACTTC. Amino acid sequence: CASSYGSLETQYF.

The chain has TRBV12-5 and TRBJ2-1, with TRBD1 matching over 7 bases. The CDR3 loop spans 15 amino acids. Germline trimming cut 1 base from V and 6 bases from J; bases unmatched to any gene: 6. Germline CDR1 and CDR2: LGHNT and FRNRAP. This chain's CDR3 is CASGLDPTGPNEQFF. CDR3 coding DNA: TGTGCTAGTGGTTTGGACCCGACAGGGCCCAATGAGCAGTTCTTC.

The rearrangement joins TRBV6-1 to TRBJ1-5, with 8 bases aligning to TRBD1. The CDR3 is 17 residues long. V was pared by 4 bases and J by 2 bases, with 10 bases of the junction left unmatched. CDR1 and CDR2 from the germline V gene are MNHNS and SASEGT. CDR3 sequence (DNA): TGTGCCAGCAGTGGGGGGACAGGCAACCCCGGCAATCAGCCCCAGCATTTT. Translating it yields CASSGGTGNPGNQPQHF.

The CDR3 sequence: CASSMGLYYGYTF. The CDR3 DNA is TGTGCCAGTAGTATGGGCCTATACTATGGCTACACCTTC. V gene TRBV19 combines with J gene TRBJ1-2, with unresolved D. This CDR3 is 13 amino acids long. Trimming took off 3 bases at V and 3 bases at J, with 8 bases between the two ends. In germline, CDR1 is LNHDA, CDR2 SQIVND (reference sequence).

The J gene is TRBJ1-2, the V gene TRBV18; D possibly corresponds to TRBD1 (6 bases). Germline V lookup: CDR1 KGHSH, CDR2 LQKENI. Trimming removed 3 bases at V and 12 bases at J, with 14 bases between. CDR3 size: 12 residues. The CDR3 loop reads CASSPQTGFHTF. The DNA for the CDR3 is TGTGCCAGCTCACCCCAGACAGGTTTCCACACCTTC.

The genes are TRBV19 and TRBJ2-7; 10 bases fit TRBD2. Germline V CDR1 and CDR2: LNHDA, SQIVND (reference sequence). J lost 5 bases, V lost 4 bases, and 5 bases had no gene match. The CDR3 runs 14 residues. The CDR3 sequence: CASSTVAGGHEQYF. DNA for the CDR3: TGTGCCAGTAGTACCGTAGCGGGAGGACACGAGCAGTACTTC.

The CDR3, as DNA: TGTGCCAGCAGTGTCCTATCGGGACAGGGAAGTAATCAGCCCCAGCATTTT. Translating it yields CASSVLSGQGSNQPQHF. The rearrangement uses TRBV6-4 and TRBJ1-5; 9 bases are a match to TRBD1. CDR1 and CDR2 from the germline V gene are MRHNA and SNTAGT. The junction had 11 bases not matched to a gene; V was cut back by 4 bases and J by 4 bases. The CDR3 is 17 amino acids.

This chain connects TRBV4-1 to TRBJ2-1, with D perhaps TRBD2 (5 bases). CDR1 is MGHRA, CDR2 YSYEKL, per germline. Trimming shortened V by 5 bases and J by 1 base, and 15 bases separated the two germline ends. CDR3 size: 16 residues. CDR3 amino acids: CASSALSSGSYNEQFF. As DNA, the CDR3 is TGCGCCAGCAGCGCTTTATCGAGCGGATCCTACAATGAGCAGTTCTTC.

The table lists this clone with a few counts. The V and J genes are TRBV28 and TRBJ1-3; tentatively, D is TRBD1 (5 bases). The CDR3 runs 15 residues. The germline V and J ends were trimmed by 3 bases and 0 bases, with 9 bases remaining between them. CDR1 and CDR2 from the germline V gene are MDHEN and SYDVKM. The CDR3: CASSFRGISGNTIYF. The CDR3 DNA follows: TGTGCCAGCAGTTTTCGGGGGATCTCTGGAAACACCATATATTTT.

A single count supports this clone. This chain joins TRBV14 and TRBJ2-3; D is unresolved. The CDR3 runs to 16 residues. Germline V gene lookup returns CDR1 SGHDN and CDR2 FVKESK. Trimming stripped 4 bases from V and 2 bases from J, with 16 bases between. The CDR3 loop is CASSLRVRGDTDTQYF. CDR3 coding DNA: TGTGCCAGCAGCCTCCGGGTGCGCGGAGACACAGATACGCAGTATTTT.

The rearrangement uses TRBV4-3 and TRBJ2-1; 10 nucleotides align to TRBD2. J was trimmed by 5 bases and V by 3 bases; bases with no gene match: 4. The length of the CDR3 is 15 residues. Germline lookup yields CDR1 LGHNA and CDR2 YSLEER. CDR3 loop: CASSHGLAENNEQFF. DNA for the CDR3: TGCGCCAGCAGCCACGGACTAGCGGAAAACAATGAGCAGTTCTTC.

The gene calls are TRBV5-4 and TRBJ2-7, with 10 bases fitting TRBD1. J was trimmed by 5 bases and V by 1 base; bases with no gene match: 6. The germline gives CDR1 SGHNT, CDR2 YYREEE (reference sequence). The CDR3 covers 15 residues. The DNA of the CDR3 is TGTGCCAGCAGCTTGAGGGGACAGGGGTTCAACGAGCAGTACTTC. It specifies CASSLRGQGFNEQYF.

The rearrangement joins TRBV10-3 to TRBJ2-3; no definite D call. The CDR3 loop spans 12 amino acids. The V gene's germline CDR1 is ENHRY and CDR2 SYGVKD. Between the trimmed V and J ends, which lost 5 bases and 3 bases, there was a span of 6 bases. The CDR3 bases are TGTGCCATCAGTTCGGAGACAGATACGCAGTATTTT. Encoded protein: CAISSETDTQYF.